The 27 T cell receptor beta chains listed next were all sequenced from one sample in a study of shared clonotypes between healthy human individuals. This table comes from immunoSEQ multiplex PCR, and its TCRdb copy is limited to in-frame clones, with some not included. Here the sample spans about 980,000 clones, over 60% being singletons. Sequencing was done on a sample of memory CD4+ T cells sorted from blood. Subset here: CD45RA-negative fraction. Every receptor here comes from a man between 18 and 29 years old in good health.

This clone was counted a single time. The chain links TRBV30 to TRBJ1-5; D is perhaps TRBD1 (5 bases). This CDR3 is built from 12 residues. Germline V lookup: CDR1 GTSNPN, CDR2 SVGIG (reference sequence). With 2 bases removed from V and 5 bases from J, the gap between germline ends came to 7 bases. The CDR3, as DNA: TGTGCCTGGAGTTGGGGGGATCAGCCCCAGCATTTT. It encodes CAWSWGDQPQHF.

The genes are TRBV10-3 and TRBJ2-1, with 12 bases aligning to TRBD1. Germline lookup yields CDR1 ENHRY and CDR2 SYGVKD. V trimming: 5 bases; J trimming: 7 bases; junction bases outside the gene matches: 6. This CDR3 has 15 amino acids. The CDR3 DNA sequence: TGTGCCATCAGTTCCGGGACAGGGGGCGAGAATGAGCAGTTCTTC. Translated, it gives CAISSGTGGENEQFF.

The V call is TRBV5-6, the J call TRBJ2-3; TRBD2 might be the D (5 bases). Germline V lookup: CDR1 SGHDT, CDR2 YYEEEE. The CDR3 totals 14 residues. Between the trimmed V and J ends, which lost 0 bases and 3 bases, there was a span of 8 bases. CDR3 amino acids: CASSLASGTDTQYF. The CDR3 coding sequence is TGTGCCAGCAGCTTGGCCTCGGGAACAGATACGCAGTATTTT.

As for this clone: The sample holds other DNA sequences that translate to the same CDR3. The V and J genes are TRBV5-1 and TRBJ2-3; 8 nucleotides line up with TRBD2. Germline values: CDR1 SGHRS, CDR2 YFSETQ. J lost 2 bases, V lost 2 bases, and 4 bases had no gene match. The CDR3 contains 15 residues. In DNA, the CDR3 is TGCGCCAGCAGCTTCTCGGGGGGGAACACAGATACGCAGTATTTT. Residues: CASSFSGGNTDTQYF.

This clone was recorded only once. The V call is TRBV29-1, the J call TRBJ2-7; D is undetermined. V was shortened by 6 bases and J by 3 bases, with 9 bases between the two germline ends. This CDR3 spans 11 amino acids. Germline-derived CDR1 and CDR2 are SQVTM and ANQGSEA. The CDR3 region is CSVGQNYEQYF. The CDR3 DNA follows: TGCAGCGTAGGGCAGAACTACGAGCAGTACTTC.

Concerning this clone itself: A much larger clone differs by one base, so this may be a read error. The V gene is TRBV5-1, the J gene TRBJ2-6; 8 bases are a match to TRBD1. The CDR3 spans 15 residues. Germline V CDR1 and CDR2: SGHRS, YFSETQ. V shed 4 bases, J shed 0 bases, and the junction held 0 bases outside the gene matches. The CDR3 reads CASSTGGSGANVLTF. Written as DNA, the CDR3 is TGCGCCAGCAGCACAGGGGGCTCTGGGGCCAACGTCCTGACTTTC.

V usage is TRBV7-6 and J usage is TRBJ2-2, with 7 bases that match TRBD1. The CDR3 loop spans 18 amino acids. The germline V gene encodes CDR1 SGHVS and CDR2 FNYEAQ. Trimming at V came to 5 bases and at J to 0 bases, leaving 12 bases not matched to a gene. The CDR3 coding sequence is TGTGCCAGCAGCCTGACGAGACAGGGACCTACGAACACCGGGGAGCTGTTTTTT. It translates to CASSLTRQGPTNTGELFF.

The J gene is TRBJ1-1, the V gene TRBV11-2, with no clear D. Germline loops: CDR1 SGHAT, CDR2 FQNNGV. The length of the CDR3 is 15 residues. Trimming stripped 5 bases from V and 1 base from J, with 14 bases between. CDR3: CASSLGWVGNTEAFF. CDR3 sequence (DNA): TGTGCCAGCAGCCTCGGGTGGGTGGGGAACACTGAAGCTTTCTTT.

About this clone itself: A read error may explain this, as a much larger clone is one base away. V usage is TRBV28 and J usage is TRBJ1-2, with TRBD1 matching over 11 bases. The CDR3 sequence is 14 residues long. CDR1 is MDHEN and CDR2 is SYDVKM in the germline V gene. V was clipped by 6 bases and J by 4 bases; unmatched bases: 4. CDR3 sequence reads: CASSTGTGGYGYTF. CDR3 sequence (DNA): TGTGCCAGCAGCACCGGGACAGGGGGCTATGGCTACACCTTC.

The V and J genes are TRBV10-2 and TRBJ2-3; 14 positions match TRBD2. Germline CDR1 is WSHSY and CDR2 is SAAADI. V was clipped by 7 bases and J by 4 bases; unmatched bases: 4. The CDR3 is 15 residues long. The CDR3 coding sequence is TGCGCCAGCAAGACTAGCGGGGGGGCCCCAGATACGCAGTATTTT. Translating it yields CASKTSGGAPDTQYF.

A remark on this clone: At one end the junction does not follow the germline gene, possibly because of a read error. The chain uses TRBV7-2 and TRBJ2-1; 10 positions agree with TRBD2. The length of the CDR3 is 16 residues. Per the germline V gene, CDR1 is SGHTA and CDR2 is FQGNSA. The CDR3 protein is CASSLAGTSAKNEQFF. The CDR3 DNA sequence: TGTGCCAGCAGCCTAGCCGGGACTAGCGCGAAAAATGAGCAGTTCTTC.

The CDR3 DNA follows: TGTGCCAGCAGCTCGGGCGACAGGGTCTCCTACAATGAGCAGTTCTTC. It is translated as CASSSGDRVSYNEQFF. This chain links TRBV5-6 with TRBJ2-1; 7 bases are shared with TRBD1. Per the germline V gene, CDR1 is SGHDT and CDR2 is YYEEEE. Trimming took 3 bases from V and 0 from J; bases not matched to a gene: 6. The CDR3 has 16 amino acids.

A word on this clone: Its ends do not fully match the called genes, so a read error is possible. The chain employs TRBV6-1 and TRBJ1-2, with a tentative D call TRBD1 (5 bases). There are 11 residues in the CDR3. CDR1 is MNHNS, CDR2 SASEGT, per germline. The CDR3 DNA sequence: TGTGCCAGCAGTGAAGGACAGAAAGTCGCTTTC. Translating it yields CASSEGQKVAF.

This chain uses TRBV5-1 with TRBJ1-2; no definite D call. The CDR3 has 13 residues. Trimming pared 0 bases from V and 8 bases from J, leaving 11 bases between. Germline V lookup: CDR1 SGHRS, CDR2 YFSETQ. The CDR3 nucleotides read TGCGCCAGCAGCTTGGGTCAGGTGCCCGGCTACACCTTC. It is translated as CASSLGQVPGYTF.

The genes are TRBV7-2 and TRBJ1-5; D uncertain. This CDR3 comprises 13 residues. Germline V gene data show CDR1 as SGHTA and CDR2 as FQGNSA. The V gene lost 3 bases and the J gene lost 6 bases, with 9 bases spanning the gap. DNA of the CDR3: TGTGCCAGCAGCTTCGGTGAGGGTCAGCCCCAGCATTTT. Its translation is CASSFGEGQPQHF.

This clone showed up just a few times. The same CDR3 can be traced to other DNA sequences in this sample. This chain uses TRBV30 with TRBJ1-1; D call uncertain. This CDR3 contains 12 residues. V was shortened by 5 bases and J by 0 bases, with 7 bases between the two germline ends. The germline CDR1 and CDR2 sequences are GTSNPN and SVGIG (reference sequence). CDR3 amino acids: CAWGLMNTEAFF. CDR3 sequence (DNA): TGTGCCTGGGGGCTTATGAACACTGAAGCTTTCTTT.

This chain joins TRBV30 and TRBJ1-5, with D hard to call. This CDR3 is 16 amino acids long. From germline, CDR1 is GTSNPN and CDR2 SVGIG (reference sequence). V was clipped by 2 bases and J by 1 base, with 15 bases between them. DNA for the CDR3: TGTGCCTGGAGTCATAGGGCCGGGGTAAGCAATCAGCCCCAGCATTTT. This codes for CAWSHRAGVSNQPQHF.

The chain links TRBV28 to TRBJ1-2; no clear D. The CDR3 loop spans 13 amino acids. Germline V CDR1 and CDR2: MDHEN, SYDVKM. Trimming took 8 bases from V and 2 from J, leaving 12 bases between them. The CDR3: CASGGWPNYGYTF. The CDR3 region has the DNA TGTGCCAGCGGAGGGTGGCCCAACTATGGCTACACCTTC.

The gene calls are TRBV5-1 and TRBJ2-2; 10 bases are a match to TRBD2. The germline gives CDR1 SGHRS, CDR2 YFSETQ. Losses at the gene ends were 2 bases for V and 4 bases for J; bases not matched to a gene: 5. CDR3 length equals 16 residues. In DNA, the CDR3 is TGCGCCAGCAGCTTAGCGGGGGGGCCGAGCACCGGGGAGCTGTTTTTT. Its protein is CASSLAGGPSTGELFF.

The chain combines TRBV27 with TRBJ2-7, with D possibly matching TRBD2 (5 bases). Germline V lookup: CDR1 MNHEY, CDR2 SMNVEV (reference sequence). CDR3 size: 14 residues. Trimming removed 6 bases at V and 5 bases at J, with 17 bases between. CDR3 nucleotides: TGTGCCAGCAGCCTAAGGGTAATCGGGGACGAGCAGTACTTC. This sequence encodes CASSLRVIGDEQYF.

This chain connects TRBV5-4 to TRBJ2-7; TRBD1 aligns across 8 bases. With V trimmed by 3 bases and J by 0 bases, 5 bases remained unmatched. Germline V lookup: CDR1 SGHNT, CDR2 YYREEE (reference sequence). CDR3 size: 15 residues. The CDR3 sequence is CASSWNRGSSYEQYF. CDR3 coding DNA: TGTGCCAGCAGCTGGAACAGGGGGAGCTCCTACGAGCAGTACTTC.

The CDR3 region is CASSFSGRVQETQYF. Here the CDR3 DNA reads TGTGCCAGCAGCTTTAGCGGGAGGGTCCAAGAGACCCAGTACTTC. This chain connects TRBV7-2 to TRBJ2-5, with 11 bases matching TRBD2. The CDR3 spans 15 residues. V lost 3 bases and J lost 1; bases outside the gene matches: 1. CDR1 is SGHTA, CDR2 FQGNSA, per germline.

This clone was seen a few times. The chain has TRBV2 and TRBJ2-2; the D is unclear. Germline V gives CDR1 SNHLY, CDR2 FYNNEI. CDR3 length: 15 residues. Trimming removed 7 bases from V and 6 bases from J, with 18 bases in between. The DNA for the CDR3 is TGTGCCAGCACGTCGAACAAGATGAAGGCCGGGGAGCTGTTTTTT. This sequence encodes CASTSNKMKAGELFF.

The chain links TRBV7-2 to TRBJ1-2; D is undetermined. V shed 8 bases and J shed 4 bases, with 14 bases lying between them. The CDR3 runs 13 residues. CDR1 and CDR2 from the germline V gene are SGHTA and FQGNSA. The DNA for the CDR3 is TGTGCCAGCGGATACACCGTTGGCTATGGCTACACCTTC. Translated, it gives CASGYTVGYGYTF.

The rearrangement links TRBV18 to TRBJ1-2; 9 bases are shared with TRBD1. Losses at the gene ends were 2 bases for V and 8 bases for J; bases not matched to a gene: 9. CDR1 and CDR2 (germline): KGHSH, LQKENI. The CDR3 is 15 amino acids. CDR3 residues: CASSPKIRGQGGYTF. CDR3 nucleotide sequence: TGTGCCAGCTCACCAAAGATCAGGGGACAGGGCGGCTACACCTTC.

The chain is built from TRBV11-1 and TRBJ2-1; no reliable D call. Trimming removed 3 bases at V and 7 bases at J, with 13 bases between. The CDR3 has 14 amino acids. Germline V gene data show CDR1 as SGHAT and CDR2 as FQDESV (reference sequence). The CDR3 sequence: CASSFRGKLNEQFF. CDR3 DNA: TGTGCCAGCAGCTTTAGAGGCAAGTTAAATGAGCAGTTCTTC.

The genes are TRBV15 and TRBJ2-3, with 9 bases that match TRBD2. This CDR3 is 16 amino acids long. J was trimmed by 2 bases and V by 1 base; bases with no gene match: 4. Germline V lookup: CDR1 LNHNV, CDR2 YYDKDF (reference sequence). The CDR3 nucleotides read TGTGCCACCAGCAGAGTTAGCGGGGGAAACACAGATACGCAGTATTTT. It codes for CATSRVSGGNTDTQYF.